The rows below give T cell receptor beta chains drawn from one sample of a study of long-term antiretroviral therapy in people with HIV. The data were produced by immunoSEQ multiplex PCR, yet TCRdb's version contains in-frame clones alone and is incomplete. Of 20,000 to 25,000 clones in the sample, around 93% are singletons; the top ten hold roughly 7%. The sample in question was unsorted PBMCs, obtained 4.4 years after starting antiretroviral therapy. The receptors derive from a woman in her 50s with HIV. The CDR3 runs from the conserved cysteine through the conserved F or W. The D gene is left open where the match is weak. Size tells how often a clone was seen (once, few, many) or the class of an expanded clone, and some rows leave it out.

>TRBJ1-3|-|TRBV5-1|-
TGCGCCAGCAGCGCCACCGGGACGGAGTCTGGAAACACCATATATTTT
CASSATGTESGNTIYF
>TRBJ1-4|-|TRBV30|-
TGTGCCGGAACAGGGTCGAACGAAAAACTGTTTTTT
CAGTGSNEKLFF
>TRBJ1-2|-|TRBV7-2|-
TGTGCCAGCAGCTTAAACGGACCCTATGGCTACACCTTC
CASSLNGPYGYTF
>TRBJ2-7|TRBD1|TRBV6-5|-
TGTGCCAGCAGGGCTACAGGGGGCGGTTTCCACGAGCAGTACTTC
CASRATGGGFHEQYF
>TRBJ1-1|-|TRBV5-8|-
TGTGCCAGCAGCTTGGCTTTAGGGAAGGGGAACACTGAAGCTTTCTTT
CASSLALGKGNTEAFF
>TRBJ2-1|-|TRBV7-3|-
TGTGCCAGCAGCTCCCCAGCGAGCTCCTACAATGAGCAGTTCTTC
CASSSPASSYNEQFF
>TRBJ1-1|-|TRBV11-2|-
TGTGCCAGCAGCTTACTACGGACTGAAGCTTTCTTT
CASSLLRTEAFF
>TRBJ1-4|-|TRBV7-9|-
TGTGCCAGCAGCCCTCAAACATCGACTAATGAAAAACTGTTTTTT
CASSPQTSTNEKLFF
>TRBJ2-3|TRBD1|TRBV5-4|-
TGTGCCAGCAGCCTACAGGGGCAGGGAGATACGCAGTATTTT
CASSLQGQGDTQYF
>TRBJ1-1|-|TRBV5-5|-
TGTGCCAGCAGCTTGAGTTATTCCACTGAAGCTTTCTTT
CASSLSYSTEAFF
>TRBJ2-2|-|TRBV4-1|-
TGCGCCAGCAGCCAAGGGGGTGGGCTAAACACCGGGGAGCTGTTTTTT
CASSQGGGLNTGELFF
>TRBJ2-1|TRBD1|TRBV9|-
TGTGCCAGCAGCATTGGACAGGCAGAAAGATACAATGAGCAGTTCTTC
CASSIGQAERYNEQFF
>TRBJ2-1|-|TRBV19|once
TGTGCCAGTAGTATTTTAGGTTTTGTGGATCACACCAATGAGCAGTTCTTC
CASSILGFVDHTNEQFF
>TRBJ2-2|-|TRBV5-1|-
TGCGCCAGCAGCTTGGCCCGGGAAAGCGCCGGGGAGCTGTTTTTT
CASSLARESAGELFF
>TRBJ2-1|TRBD2|TRBV30|-
TGTGCCTGGAACCCGAGCGGGGGCCTGTCCTACAATGAGCAGTTCTTC
CAWNPSGGLSYNEQFF
>TRBJ1-4|-|TRBV30|-
TGTGCCTGGACGAGGGACACTTCTAATGAAAAACTGTTTTTT
CAWTRDTSNEKLFF
>TRBJ1-1|-|TRBV7-7|once
TGTGCTAGCAGCCAAACCCGGGACACTGAAGCTTTCTTT
CASSQTRDTEAFF
>TRBJ1-1|TRBD1|TRBV5-1|-
TGCGCCAGCAGCATTAATCCGGGACAGGGTACTGAAGCTTTCTTT
CASSINPGQGTEAFF
>TRBJ1-5|-|TRBV9|-
TGTGCCAGCAGTGGACAGCCGGTGGGTCAGCCCCAGCATTTT
CASSGQPVGQPQHF
>TRBJ2-2|-|TRBV25-1|few
TGTGCCAGCAGTGGGAACGGGGACACCGGGGAGCTGTTTTTT
CASSGNGDTGELFF
>TRBJ1-1|-|TRBV6-5|-
TGTGCCAGCAGTTACGTGGGGTACACTGAAGCTTTCTTT
CASSYVGYTEAFF
>TRBJ2-1|-|TRBV5-1|-
TGCGCCAGCAGCTTACAGGGCTCGCGGAGGCTAAATGAGCAGTTCTTC
CASSLQGSRRLNEQFF
>TRBJ1-6|TRBD1|TRBV7-9|once
TGTGCCAGCAGGGGAGAGGAGGGGGCGAGGAATTCACCCCTCCACTTT
CASRGEEGARNSPLHF
>TRBJ2-7|TRBD1|TRBV4-1|-
TGCGCCAGCAGCCCTGGACAGGGGGCGCGGAACGAGCAGTACTTC
CASSPGQGARNEQYF
>TRBJ2-7|TRBD1|TRBV5-5|-
TGTGCCAGCAGCTTGACAGGACAGGGGATCATATGGGGCTACGAGCAGTACTTC
CASSLTGQGIIWGYEQYF
>TRBJ1-2|-|TRBV19|-
TGTGCCAGCGGGCCTCACACAAGGAATGGCTACACCTTC
CASGPHTRNGYTF
>TRBJ2-2|-|TRBV2|-
TGTGCCAGCAGTGAAGGGCTCACGGGGGATACCGGGGAGCTGTTTTTT
CASSEGLTGDTGELFF
>TRBJ1-1|-|TRBV30|-
TGTGCCTACGGGGGAGACCTTTACGGCGAAGCTTTCTTT
CAYGGDLYGEAFF
>TRBJ1-1|-|TRBV27|-
TGTGCCAGCAGTTCCGACAGATGGGACACTGAAGCTTTCTTT
CASSSDRWDTEAFF
>TRBJ2-7|-|TRBV19|-
TGTGCCAGTAGTATGGGCAGGTCCTACGAGCAGTACTTC
CASSMGRSYEQYF
>TRBJ2-7|TRBD1|TRBV6-5|-
TGTGCCAGCAGTTACTCTCGACAGGGGGCCTACGAGCAGTACTTC
CASSYSRQGAYEQYF
>TRBJ2-3|-|TRBV20-1|-
TGCAGTGCTCTTACACAAGATACGCAGTATTTT
CSALTQDTQYF
>TRBJ1-1|-|TRBV7-9|-
TGTGCCAGCACCGCCGACCTTAGTAGGAACACTGAAGCTTTCTTT
CASTADLSRNTEAFF
>TRBJ2-2|-|TRBV2|-
TGTGCCAGCAGTGATTTGCCCGGGGAGCTGTTTTTT
CASSDLPGELFF
>TRBJ2-2|-|TRBV9|once
TGTGCCAGCAGCGTAGCTTCGGCCGGGGAGCTGTTTTTT
CASSVASAGELFF
>TRBJ2-6|-|TRBV30|-
TGTGCCTGGAGTGAAGTCCGTGGATATGGGGCCAACGTCCTGACTTTC
CAWSEVRGYGANVLTF
>TRBJ2-1|-|TRBV6-6|-
TGTGCCAGCAGTTACGGTGGGCATAATGAGCAGTTCTTC
CASSYGGHNEQFF
>TRBJ2-2|-|TRBV2|once
TGTGCCAGCAGTGAGATATGGGCCAACGGGGAGCTGTTTTTT
CASSEIWANGELFF
>TRBJ1-2|TRBD1|TRBV6-6|-
TGTGCCAGCAGTTTGGACAGGGTTTCAGGTGGCTACACCTTC
CASSLDRVSGGYTF
>TRBJ2-5|TRBD2|TRBV7-2|-
TGTGCCAGCAGCTTAGCTAGCGGGGGGGGACAGGAGACCCAGTACTTC
CASSLASGGGQETQYF
>TRBJ1-1|TRBD1|TRBV20-1|-
TGCAGTGTGGACAGGGGCACTGAAGCTTTCTTT
CSVDRGTEAFF
>TRBJ1-1|TRBD1|TRBV5-6|-
TGTGCCAGCAGCCCGCGAGGGGGCGACACTGAAGCTTTCTTT
CASSPRGGDTEAFF
>TRBJ1-1|-|TRBV7-9|-
TGTGCCAGCAGCTTCCTCGGGGGGCAAGGGGACACTGAAGCTTTCTTT
CASSFLGGQGDTEAFF
>TRBJ2-2|-|TRBV5-1|-
TGCGCCAGCAGCTTCTCGGGGCCGGGCACCGGGGAGCTGTTTTTT
CASSFSGPGTGELFF
>TRBJ2-2|-|TRBV5-1|-
TGCGCCAGCAGCCGGAGCAGGGGGGGCGACACCGGGGAGCTGTTTTTT
CASSRSRGGDTGELFF
>TRBJ1-1|-|TRBV4-1|-
TGCGCCAGCAGCCCAAAGGGGTCTCTCACTGAAGCTTTCTTT
CASSPKGSLTEAFF
>TRBJ2-2|-|TRBV19|-
TGTGCCAGTAGTATAATCAGGGCGCAGGGCCTGTTTTTT
CASSIIRAQGLFF
>TRBJ1-2|-|TRBV7-9|-
TGTGCCAGCAGCTTAGAAACCGGGGGCTTCGCTGGCTACACCTTC
CASSLETGGFAGYTF
>TRBJ1-1|-|TRBV5-4|few
TGTGCCAGCAGCTTGGAAGGGTGGGGGCACACTGAAGCTTTCTTT
CASSLEGWGHTEAFF
>TRBJ1-1|TRBD1|TRBV25-1|-
TGTGCCAGCAACAGGGGAACTGAAGCTTTCTTT
CASNRGTEAFF
>TRBJ1-2|-|TRBV7-2|-
TGTGCCAGCAGCTTAGCGTCAGGGGCCACTAACTATGGCTACACCTTC
CASSLASGATNYGYTF